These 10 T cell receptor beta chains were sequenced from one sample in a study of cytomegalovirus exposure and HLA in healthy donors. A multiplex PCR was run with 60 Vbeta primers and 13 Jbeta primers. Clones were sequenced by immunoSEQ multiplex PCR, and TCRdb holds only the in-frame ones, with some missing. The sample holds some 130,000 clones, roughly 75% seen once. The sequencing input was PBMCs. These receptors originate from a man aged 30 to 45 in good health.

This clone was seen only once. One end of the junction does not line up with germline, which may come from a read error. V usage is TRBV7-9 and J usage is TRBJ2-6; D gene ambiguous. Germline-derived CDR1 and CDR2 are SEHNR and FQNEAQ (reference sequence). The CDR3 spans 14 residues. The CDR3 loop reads CSSSPPGGANVLTF. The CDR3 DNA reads TGTTCCAGCAGCCCCCCGGGTGGGGCCAACGTCCTGACTTTC.

The CDR3 nucleotides are TGTGCCAGCAGCCAAGTATTGGGGACATCATTCTCTGGAAACACCATATATTTT. Its protein is CASSQVLGTSFSGNTIYF. V and J are TRBV14 and TRBJ1-3, with a tentative D call TRBD1 (6 bases). Trimming stripped 1 base from V and 0 bases from J, with 16 bases between. In germline, CDR1 is SGHDN, CDR2 FVKESK. The CDR3 has 18 residues.

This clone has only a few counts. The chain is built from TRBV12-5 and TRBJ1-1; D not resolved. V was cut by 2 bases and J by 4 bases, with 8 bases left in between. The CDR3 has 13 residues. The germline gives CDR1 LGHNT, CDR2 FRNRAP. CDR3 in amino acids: CASGLYGSTEAFF. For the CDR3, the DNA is TGTGCTAGTGGTTTGTACGGGAGCACTGAAGCTTTCTTT.

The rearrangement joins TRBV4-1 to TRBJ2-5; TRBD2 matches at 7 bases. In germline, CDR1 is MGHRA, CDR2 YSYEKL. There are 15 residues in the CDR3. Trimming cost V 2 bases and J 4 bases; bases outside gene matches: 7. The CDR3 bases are TGCGCCAGCAGCCAACTTACTAGCGACCGAGAGACCCAGTACTTC. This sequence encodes CASSQLTSDRETQYF.

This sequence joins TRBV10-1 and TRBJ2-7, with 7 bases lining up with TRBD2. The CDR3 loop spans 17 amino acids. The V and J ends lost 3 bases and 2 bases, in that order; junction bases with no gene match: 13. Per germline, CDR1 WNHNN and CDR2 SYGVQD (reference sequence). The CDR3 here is CASSEWKGREPAYEQYF. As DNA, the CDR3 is TGCGCCAGCAGTGAATGGAAAGGGCGGGAGCCAGCCTACGAGCAGTACTTC.

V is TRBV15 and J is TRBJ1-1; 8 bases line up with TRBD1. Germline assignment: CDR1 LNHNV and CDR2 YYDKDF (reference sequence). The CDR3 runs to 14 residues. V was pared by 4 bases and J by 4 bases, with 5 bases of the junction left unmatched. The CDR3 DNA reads TGTGCCACCAGCAACAGGGGGGAGAGCACTGAAGCTTTCTTT. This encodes CATSNRGESTEAFF.

The CDR3 nucleotides read TGTGCCAGCTCAACGCGGAGGGACTATGGCTACACCTTC. Translated: CASSTRRDYGYTF. This sequence joins TRBV2 and TRBJ1-2, with unresolved D. In germline, CDR1 is SNHLY, CDR2 FYNNEI. This CDR3 region has 13 residues. The V and J ends lost 8 bases and 3 bases respectively, with 13 bases between them.

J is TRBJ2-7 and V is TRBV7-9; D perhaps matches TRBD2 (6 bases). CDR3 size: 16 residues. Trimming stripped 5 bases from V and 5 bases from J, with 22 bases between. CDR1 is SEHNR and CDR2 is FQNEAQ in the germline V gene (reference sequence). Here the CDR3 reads CASSLRVAGQVHEQYF. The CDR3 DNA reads TGTGCCAGCAGCCTACGGGTGGCGGGGCAGGTCCACGAGCAGTACTTC.

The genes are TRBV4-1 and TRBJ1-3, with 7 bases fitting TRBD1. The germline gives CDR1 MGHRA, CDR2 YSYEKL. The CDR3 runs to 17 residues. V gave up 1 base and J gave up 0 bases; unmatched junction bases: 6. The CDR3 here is CASSQGGQARSGNTIYF. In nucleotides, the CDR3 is TGCGCCAGCAGCCAAGGTGGACAGGCCCGCTCTGGAAACACCATATATTTT.

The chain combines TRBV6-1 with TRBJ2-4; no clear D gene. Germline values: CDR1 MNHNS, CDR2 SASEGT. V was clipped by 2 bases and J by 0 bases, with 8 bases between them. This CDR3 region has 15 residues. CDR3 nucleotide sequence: TGTGCCAGCAGTGAAAGTCCACTAGCCAAAAACATTCAGTACTTC. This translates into CASSESPLAKNIQYF.